This T cell receptor beta chain derives from a study of regulatory T cells in long-lasting Graves disease (dated by TCRdb to about 2021). For context, the study as a whole: Antithyroid drugs had been taken for less than 3 months by newly diagnosed Graves' disease patients. Persistent Graves' disease patients were compared with newly diagnosed Graves' disease patients by peripheral blood TCR sequencing and RNA sequencing. The study was registered as a clinical trial and conducted in China. TCR sequencing covered some 13 persistent and roughly 20 newly diagnosed Graves' disease patients, around 33 samples in total.

On this clonotype itself: The target of this receptor is not known. No base quality values were provided; no much bigger clone lies one nucleotide off.

The protocol used for the library was multiplex PCR. Sequencing was carried out with an Illumina HiSeq 4000. To build TCR beta libraries, CDR3 regions were amplified by Arm-PCR using iRepertoire HTBI primers. Gel purification was performed on PCR products prior to sequencing. The study's own analysis went as follows. Gene usage analysis of CDR3 amino acid clonotypes relied on the roughly 60 TRBV and about 15 TRBJ segments identified across samples. Filtered high-quality paired reads were merged into contigs using COPE and FqMerger. BLAST was used to align contigs to IMGT TRBV, TRBD and TRBJ reference genes, with CDR3 defined following IMGT. Any clonotype with a frequency above 0.1% was counted as a highly expanded clone. Shannon entropy was used to measure repertoire diversity, and the Gini coefficient was used to measure V-J evenness. Public clonotypes were defined as clonotypes shared by more than one individual. TCRdb passed the public sequencing reads through fastp at Q25 and MiXCR, retaining productive beta sequences. One record per CDR3 amino acid sequence lists the most common genes and DNA. These V and J calls rely on TCRdb rather than the paper's analysis. This sample has about 430,000 distinct CDR3 sequences in its table, and over 12% of those were observed once. The ten biggest clones cover over 7% of the sample.

The germline V gene yields MGHRA for CDR1 and YSYEKL for CDR2. Here V drops 4 bases and J drops 2 bases, and the junction holds 7 bases not matched to any gene. The CDR3 covers 16 residues, taking in both the cysteine and the phenylalanine. The retained sequence is limited to the CDR3, 48 bases, with the frame set at the first base. Study-wide findings and limitations: The authors acknowledged the small sample size as a limitation that may reduce accuracy. A larger number of public clonotypes was shared among persistent patients (2,741) than among newly diagnosed patients (around 880). Only peripheral blood was studied, because thyroid tissue, the primary lesion, was inaccessible. Preferential use of TRBV28, TRBJ1-2 and TRBJ2-5 was observed in persistent disease, whereas TRBV20-1 and TRBJ2-1 were favored in newly diagnosed disease. Lower TCR Shannon entropy and fewer highly expanded clones were observed in persistent Graves' disease patients than in newly diagnosed patients, which suggested clonal expansion. Sequencing and analysis were restricted to the TCR beta chain.

According to the study, the label for this sample's time point signals: newly diagnosed GD, antithyroid drugs for less than 3 months. RNA was extracted from PBMCs in TRIzol for both TCR sequencing and RNA sequencing. Graves' disease was diagnosed according to American Thyroid Association guidelines. Patients were recruited from an endocrinology department in Xi'an, China. Each patient gave around 9 milliliters of peripheral blood, collected in an EDTA anticoagulant tube. Ficoll Paque Plus density gradient separation was used to isolate PBMCs, and no further T cell sorting was performed. RNA quality was checked with an Agilent 2100 Bioanalyzer and agarose gel, and concentration with a NanoDrop 2000. These data also featured in a second study, about T cells in Graves' hyperthyroidism and ophthalmopathy. The second study's authors report: Stable Graves' hyperthyroidism was defined as no progression to ophthalmopathy during 18 months of follow-up. Hyperthyroidism patients were newly diagnosed, with disease duration under 2 months, and aged 18 to 65 years. The study excluded patients with uncontrolled infections, other autoimmune diseases, pregnancy or lactation. Diagnoses were established on the basis of clinical symptoms, serum thyroxine and TRAb, thyroid ultrasound, and orbital computed tomography. For the first round of RT-PCR on the TCR CDR3, the HTBI primer set was used together with the Qiagen OneStep RT-PCR kit. Most expanded thyroid clonotypes (frequency above 0.001) were also found in blood, which suggests that blood repertoires may mirror thyroid immune responses. A 13 V-J signature model separated ophthalmopathy from stable hyperthyroidism, with nearly 90% sensitivity and about 81% specificity in cross-validation and 80%/75% in testing. In validation, the model predicted progression to ophthalmopathy a median of 6.5 months before onset, with over 60% sensitivity and just under 75% specificity. TCR V-J signatures able to tell the groups apart were searched for in a discovery cohort of around 95 patients, of whom roughly 42 had Graves' ophthalmopathy and around 58 had stable Graves' hyperthyroidism. Prospective prediction of ophthalmopathy was tested in an independent validation cohort of 18 to 20 hyperthyroidism patients and around 16 patients who later progressed to ophthalmopathy. The roughly 91 discovery patients were randomly divided into training and test sets at a 7:3 ratio. The study also compared thyroid tissue and blood T-cell repertoires from five or six Graves' hyperthyroidism patients. Following sampling, methimazole starting at 30 mg daily was given to hyperthyroidism patients, and high-dose intravenous methylprednisolone was given to ophthalmopathy patients. A second multiplex PCR round built the libraries, followed by size selection and purification. The libraries were sequenced on an Illumina HiSeq2000 using paired-end 100 bp reads. SOAPnuke was used to process the raw data, removing reads that contained adapters or uncalled bases, had a mean Phred below 15, or lacked an exact match to the constant primer or identifier. COPE v1.2.5 was used to merge the high-quality paired reads, and each unique nucleotide sequence was defined as a clonotype. MiTCR v1.1 was used to align the clonotypes against IMGT TRBV, TRBD and TRBJ reference segments. Only V-J combinations with frequency above 0.0001, covering about 99% of repertoires, were analysed. A TCS score was defined as the ratio of F50 (clonal expansion) to E x V (chaos), with BLOSUM62-based TCRdist applied between CDR3 peptides within each V-J. Welch's t-statistics and random forest reduced around 550 V-J features to about 12, which were used in a naive Bayes classifier (R e1071). Sample size was not statistically predetermined, and blinding of investigators to group allocation was not performed. The paper describes TCR Vbeta CDR3 sequencing of some 130 peripheral blood samples, made up of under 50 ophthalmopathy patients, around 78 hyperthyroidism patients and about 17 progressor patients.

This TCR was recovered from a woman aged 40 to 50 with Graves disease. Donor details come from another sample of the same person, matched by shared clones. The source was peripheral blood mononuclear cells (PBMCs), collected at new diagnosis, from a patient treated with antithyroid drugs. The rearranged segments are TRBV4-1 and TRBJ2-1; 8 bases in the junction line up with TRBD1. The DNA sequence follows: TGCGCCAGCAGCCCCCAGGACAGGGACCCCTACAATGAGCAGTTCTTC. Its translation reads: CASSPQDRDPYNEQFF.